The next 21 T cell receptor beta chains were all read from a single sample in a study of blood T cell repertoires in COVID-19. Assay: immunoSEQ multiplex PCR; the TCRdb copy retains only in-frame clones and omits some. The data hold around 200,000 clones, with about 81% observed a single time. Material: PBMCs or T cells enriched from blood (not recorded which). The receptors derive from a middle-aged man who had recovered from COVID-19.

The rearrangement uses TRBV18 and TRBJ2-1, with D unresolved. Germline CDR1 is KGHSH and CDR2 is LQKENI. Trimming pared 3 bases from V and 8 bases from J, leaving 14 bases between. The CDR3 has 14 amino acids. CDR3 bases: TGTGCCAGCTCACCCCCTACGTCCTTGGATGAGCAGTTCTTC. This gives the protein CASSPPTSLDEQFF.

The V call is TRBV19, the J call TRBJ1-5; 7 positions match TRBD1. Looked up from germline, CDR1 is LNHDA and CDR2 is SQIVND (reference sequence). The V and J ends lost 7 bases and 6 bases, in that order; junction bases with no gene match: 9. CDR3 size: 14 residues. As DNA, the CDR3 is TGTGCCAGTAAAGAAGAAGGGGGCGGTCAGCCCCAGCATTTT. It encodes CASKEEGGGQPQHF.

The chain combines TRBV19 with TRBJ2-7; D uncertain. Germline-derived CDR1 and CDR2 are LNHDA and SQIVND (reference sequence). There are 13 residues in the CDR3. V lost 2 bases to trimming and J lost 2 bases, with 7 bases between them. The CDR3 protein is CASSIQATYEQYF. The CDR3 DNA follows: TGTGCCAGTAGTATACAAGCTACCTACGAGCAGTACTTC.

The table lists this clone with a few counts. The chain carries TRBV4-2 and TRBJ2-5; 10 bases agree with TRBD2. The CDR3 is made up of 14 amino acids. J was trimmed by 5 bases and V by 6 bases; bases with no gene match: 6. Germline loops: CDR1 LGHNA, CDR2 YNFKEQ. CDR3: CASRIAGGVETQYF. The DNA for the CDR3 is TGTGCCAGCAGAATAGCGGGAGGCGTGGAGACCCAGTACTTC.

The chain joins TRBV7-2 to TRBJ2-5; the match to TRBD2 covers 9 bases. Looked up from germline, CDR1 is SGHTA and CDR2 is FQGNSA. V lost 2 bases to trimming and J lost 5 bases; unmatched junction nucleotides: 9. The CDR3 runs 16 residues. The CDR3 sequence: CASSLSAGGPRETQYF. CDR3 nucleotides: TGTGCCAGCAGCTTATCCGCGGGGGGGCCCCGGGAGACCCAGTACTTC.

Here the CDR3 DNA reads TGTGCCAGCAGCTCGGCGGACAGTTACGGCACAGATACGCAGTATTTT. It translates to CASSSADSYGTDTQYF. The chain employs TRBV11-2 and TRBJ2-3; D perhaps matches TRBD1 (6 bases). V shed 4 bases and J shed 1 base, with 15 bases lying between them. This CDR3 is 16 amino acids long. Germline CDR1 and CDR2: SGHAT and FQNNGV.

The gene calls are TRBV2 and TRBJ1-1; D remains ambiguous. Germline assignment: CDR1 SNHLY and CDR2 FYNNEI. The ends were cut back, 3 bases at V and 1 base at J, with 6 bases in the middle. CDR3 size: 13 residues. CDR3 amino acids: CASSEAGNTEAFF. Written as DNA, the CDR3 is TGTGCCAGCAGTGAGGCGGGGAACACTGAAGCTTTCTTT. The whole variable domain, filled in from reference TRBV2 and TRBJ1-1, reads EPEVTQTPSHQVTQMGQEVILRCVPISNHLYFYWYRQILGQKVEFLVSFYNNEISEKSEIFDDQFSVERPDGSNFTLKIRSTKLEDSAMYFCASSEAGNTEAFFGQGTRLTVV.

The chain links TRBV19 to TRBJ1-2, with D hard to call. Germline-derived CDR1 and CDR2 are LNHDA and SQIVND (reference sequence). V lost 2 bases and J 0 bases, leaving 13 bases between the germline ends. This CDR3 region has 16 residues. Here the CDR3 DNA reads TGTGCCAGTAGTATACCCGCGGGCACCTCTAACTATGGCTACACCTTC. It yields the protein CASSIPAGTSNYGYTF.

This chain links TRBV5-4 with TRBJ2-5; possible D gene TRBD2, 5 bases. Germline CDR1 SGHNT, CDR2 YYREEE (reference sequence). The CDR3 has 15 residues. With 4 bases removed from V and 1 base from J, the gap between germline ends came to 14 bases. CDR3 protein: CASSRTVGSQETQYF. The CDR3 region has the DNA TGTGCCAGCAGCCGCACAGTGGGGAGCCAAGAGACCCAGTACTTC.

The chain is built from TRBV21-1 and TRBJ2-1; no DNA check was done on the table's D call, TRBD1. TRBV21-1 is annotated as a pseudogene. The CDR3 sequence is 14 residues long. The CDR3 reads CASSRRDSHNEQFF. Written as DNA, the CDR3 is TGTGCCAGCAGCCGTCGGGACAGCCACAATGAGCAGTTCTTC.

The V and J genes are TRBV18 and TRBJ2-7; 10 bases align to TRBD2. The germline CDR1 and CDR2 sequences are KGHSH and LQKENI. The CDR3 has 14 residues. V was clipped by 6 bases and J by 3 bases; unmatched bases: 5. The CDR3 DNA reads as TGTGCCAGCTCTCACCGGACTAGCGGCTACGAGCAGTACTTC. Translated: CASSHRTSGYEQYF.

The chain carries TRBV5-1 and TRBJ2-7; D possibly corresponds to TRBD2 (5 bases). This CDR3 has 13 amino acids. The V gene's germline CDR1 is SGHRS and CDR2 YFSETQ. The V end was cut by 7 bases, the J end by 2 bases, with 13 bases between. CDR3 sequence reads: CASRPPGTYEQYF. The CDR3 region has the DNA TGCGCCAGCCGCCCCCCGGGGACCTACGAGCAGTACTTC.

J is TRBJ1-1 and V is TRBV30, with D uncertain. Germline V gives CDR1 GTSNPN, CDR2 SVGIG (reference sequence). Trimming pared 4 bases from V and 1 base from J, leaving 7 bases between. The CDR3 spans 12 residues. The CDR3 sequence: CAWKRPNTEAFF. The CDR3 bases are TGTGCCTGGAAGAGGCCGAACACTGAAGCTTTCTTT.

The V call is TRBV11-2, the J call TRBJ2-1; 12 bases align to TRBD2. Trimming took 3 bases from V and 2 from J; bases not matched to a gene: 2. Germline V gene data show CDR1 as SGHAT and CDR2 as FQNNGV. CDR3 length equals 16 residues. The DNA for the CDR3 is TGTGCCAGCAGCTTCGGACTAGCGGGAACCTACAATGAGCAGTTCTTC. Its translation is CASSFGLAGTYNEQFF.

This sequence joins TRBV6-2 or TRBV6-3 and TRBJ2-1; 13 bases line up with TRBD2. The germline CDR1 and CDR2 sequences are MNHEY and SVGEGT. The CDR3 runs 14 residues. V shed 5 bases, J shed 7 bases, and the junction held 2 bases outside the gene matches. Written as DNA, the CDR3 is TGTGCCAGCAGTGGACTAGCGGGAGCGAATGAGCAGTTCTTC. It encodes CASSGLAGANEQFF.

This sequence joins TRBV7-3 and TRBJ2-7, with D maybe TRBD2 (6 bases). CDR3 size: 12 residues. Germline CDR1 and CDR2: SGHTA and FQGTGA. V was trimmed by 5 bases and J by 5 bases, leaving 10 bases between them. The CDR3 here is CASSRDSDEQYF. In DNA, the CDR3 is TGTGCCAGCAGCCGGGACTCGGACGAGCAGTACTTC.

The chain combines TRBV4-1 with TRBJ1-1; D may be TRBD1 (6 bases). Looked up from germline, CDR1 is MGHRA and CDR2 is YSYEKL. Trimming removed 1 base from V and 7 bases from J, with 16 bases in between. CDR3 size: 15 residues. The CDR3 region is CASSQAPVRGGEAFF. Here the CDR3 DNA reads TGCGCCAGCAGCCAAGCCCCGGTAAGAGGGGGTGAAGCTTTCTTT.

The V and J genes are TRBV5-1 and TRBJ2-3; 8 nucleotides match TRBD1. The CDR3 totals 15 residues. Germline V CDR1 and CDR2: SGHRS, YFSETQ. J lost 2 bases, V lost 4 bases, and 6 bases had no gene match. The CDR3: CASSLTGDPTDTQYF. The CDR3 DNA reads TGCGCCAGCAGCCTGACAGGGGACCCCACAGATACGCAGTATTTT.

V is TRBV7-9 and J is TRBJ2-5; 7 nucleotides align to TRBD1. Unmatched junction bases numbered 6, after V lost 6 bases and J lost 2 bases. CDR1 and CDR2 from the germline V gene are SEHNR and FQNEAQ (reference sequence). The CDR3 totals 14 residues. The CDR3 sequence is CASSRTGAQETQYF. The CDR3 DNA reads TGTGCCAGCAGTAGGACAGGCGCACAAGAGACCCAGTACTTC.

The chain joins TRBV29-1 to TRBJ2-1; possible D gene TRBD1, 6 bases. Germline V gene lookup returns CDR1 SQVTM and CDR2 ANQGSEA. There are 12 residues in the CDR3. Between the trimmed V and J ends, which lost 7 bases and 4 bases, there was a span of 11 bases. The CDR3 sequence is CSARTDYNEQFF. Written as DNA, the CDR3 is TGCAGCGCTCGGACAGATTACAATGAGCAGTTCTTC.

The genes are TRBV9 and TRBJ2-2; D is uncertain. Germline assignment: CDR1 SGDLS and CDR2 YYNGEE. V dropped 0 bases and J dropped 1 base, with 4 bases sitting between them. This CDR3 comprises 14 residues. Here the CDR3 DNA reads TGTGCCAGCAGCGTAGGGAGGAACACCGGGGAGCTGTTTTTT. This encodes CASSVGRNTGELFF. The complete variable domain, with remaining parts taken from reference TRBV9 and TRBJ2-2, reads DSGVTQTPKHLITATGQRVTLRCSPRSGDLSVYWYQQSLDQGLQFLIQYYNGEERAKGNILERFSAQQFPDLHSELNLSSLELGDSALYFCASSVGRNTGELFFGEGSRLTVL.